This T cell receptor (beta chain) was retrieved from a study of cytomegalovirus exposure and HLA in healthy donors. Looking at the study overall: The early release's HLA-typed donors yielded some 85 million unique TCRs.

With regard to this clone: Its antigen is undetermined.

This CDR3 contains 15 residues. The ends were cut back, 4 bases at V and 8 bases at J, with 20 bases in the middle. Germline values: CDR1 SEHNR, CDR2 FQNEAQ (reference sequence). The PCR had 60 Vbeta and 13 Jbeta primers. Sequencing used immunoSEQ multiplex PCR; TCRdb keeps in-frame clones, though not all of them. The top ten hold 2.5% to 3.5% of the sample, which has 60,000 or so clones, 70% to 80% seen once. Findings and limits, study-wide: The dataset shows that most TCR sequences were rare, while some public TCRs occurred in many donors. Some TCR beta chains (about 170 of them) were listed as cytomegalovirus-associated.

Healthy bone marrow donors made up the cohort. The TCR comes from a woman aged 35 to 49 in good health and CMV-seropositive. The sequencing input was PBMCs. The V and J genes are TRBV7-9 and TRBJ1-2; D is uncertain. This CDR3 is CASSSTGRAALGYTF. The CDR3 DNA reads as TGTGCCAGCAGCTCCACGGGGAGGGCGGCTCTAGGCTACACCTTC.